This TCR beta chain comes out of a study of T cell responses to AZD1222 COVID-19 vaccine. Only in-frame clones appear in the TCRdb table, and some are missing; sequencing was by immunoSEQ multiplex PCR. The sample lists under 130,000 clones; about 95% were seen once. Study-level results: Along spike, vaccine-associated CD4 TCRs were found throughout, with dominance at 160-218 and 743-854. Unmutated regions of variants are reportedly targeted by nearly half of spike-specific TCRs. Once two AZD1222 doses were given, Spike-specific TCR breadth and depth went up.

Worth noting for this clone: Its target is not known.

The input for sequencing was peripheral blood, taken on day 0 of AZD1222 vaccination. This clonotype originated in an adult in good health.

The chain's CDR3 is CASSPHGAGRVKNIQYF. CDR3 bases: TGCGCCAGCAGTCCCCATGGAGCGGGGAGGGTCAAAAACATTCAGTACTTC. The chain employs TRBV4-1 and TRBJ2-4, with TRBD2 identical over 7 bases. This CDR3 comprises 17 residues. Unmatched junction bases numbered 14, after V lost 6 bases and J lost 3 bases. Germline lookup yields CDR1 MGHRA and CDR2 YSYEKL.